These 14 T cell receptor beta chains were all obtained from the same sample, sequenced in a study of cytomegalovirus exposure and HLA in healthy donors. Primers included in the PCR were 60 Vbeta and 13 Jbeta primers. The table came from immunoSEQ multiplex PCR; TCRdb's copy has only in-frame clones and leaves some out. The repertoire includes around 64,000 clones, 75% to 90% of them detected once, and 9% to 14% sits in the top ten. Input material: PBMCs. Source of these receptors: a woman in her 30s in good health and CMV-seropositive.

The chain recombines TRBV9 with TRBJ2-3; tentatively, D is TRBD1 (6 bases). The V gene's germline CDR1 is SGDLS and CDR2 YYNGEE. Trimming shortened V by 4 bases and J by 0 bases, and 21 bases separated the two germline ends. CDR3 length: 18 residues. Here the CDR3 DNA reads TGTGCCAGCAGCCCCTACCCCCGGGACATCTCTAGCACAGATACGCAGTATTTT. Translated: CASSPYPRDISSTDTQYF.

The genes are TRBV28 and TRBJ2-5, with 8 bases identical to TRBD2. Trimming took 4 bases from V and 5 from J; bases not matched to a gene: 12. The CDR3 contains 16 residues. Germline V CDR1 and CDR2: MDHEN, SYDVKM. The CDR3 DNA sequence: TGTGCCAGCAGTTCCGGGAGGGGGGAAAGACAGGAGACCCAGTACTTC. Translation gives CASSSGRGERQETQYF.

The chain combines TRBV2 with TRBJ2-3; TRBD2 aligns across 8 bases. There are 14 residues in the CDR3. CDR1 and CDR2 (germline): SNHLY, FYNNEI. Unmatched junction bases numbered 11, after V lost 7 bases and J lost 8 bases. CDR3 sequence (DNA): TGTGCCAGCATGTCGGGACTAGATCGAGTTACGCAGTATTTT. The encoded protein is CASMSGLDRVTQYF.

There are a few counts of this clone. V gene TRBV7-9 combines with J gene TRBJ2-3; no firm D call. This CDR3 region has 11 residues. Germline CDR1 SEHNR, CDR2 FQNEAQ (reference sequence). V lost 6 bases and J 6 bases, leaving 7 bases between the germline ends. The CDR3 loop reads CASSQDDTQYF. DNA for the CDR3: TGTGCCAGCAGTCAGGATGATACGCAGTATTTT.

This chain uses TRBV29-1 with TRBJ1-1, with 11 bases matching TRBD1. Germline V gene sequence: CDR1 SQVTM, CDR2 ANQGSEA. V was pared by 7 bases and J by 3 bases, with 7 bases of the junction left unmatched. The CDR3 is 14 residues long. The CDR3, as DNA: TGCAGCGCTGGGACAGGGGGATTCGACACTGAAGCTTTCTTT. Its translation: CSAGTGGFDTEAFF.

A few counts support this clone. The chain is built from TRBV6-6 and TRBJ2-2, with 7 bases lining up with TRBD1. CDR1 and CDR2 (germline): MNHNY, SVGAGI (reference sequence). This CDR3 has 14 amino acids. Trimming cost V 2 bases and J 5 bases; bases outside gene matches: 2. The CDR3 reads CASSYGQVTGELFF. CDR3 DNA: TGTGCCAGCAGTTACGGACAGGTGACCGGGGAGCTGTTTTTT.

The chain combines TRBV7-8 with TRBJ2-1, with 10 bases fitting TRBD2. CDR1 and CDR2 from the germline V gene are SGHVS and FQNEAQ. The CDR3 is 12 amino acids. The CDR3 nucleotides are TGTGGGAGCGGGAGGGCCACGGATGAGCAGTTCTTC. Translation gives CGSGRATDEQFF.

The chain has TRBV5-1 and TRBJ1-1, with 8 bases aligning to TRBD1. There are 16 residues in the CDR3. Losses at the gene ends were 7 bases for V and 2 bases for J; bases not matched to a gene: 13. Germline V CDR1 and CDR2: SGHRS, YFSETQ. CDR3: CASALGAQGANTEAFF. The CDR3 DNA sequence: TGCGCCAGCGCCCTAGGTGCTCAGGGGGCTAACACTGAAGCTTTCTTT.

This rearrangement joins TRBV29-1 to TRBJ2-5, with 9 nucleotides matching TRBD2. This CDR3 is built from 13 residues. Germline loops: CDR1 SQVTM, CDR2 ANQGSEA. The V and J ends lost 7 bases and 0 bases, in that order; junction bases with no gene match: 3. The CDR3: CSARGGDQETQYF. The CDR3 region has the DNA TGCAGCGCACGCGGGGGGGACCAAGAGACCCAGTACTTC.

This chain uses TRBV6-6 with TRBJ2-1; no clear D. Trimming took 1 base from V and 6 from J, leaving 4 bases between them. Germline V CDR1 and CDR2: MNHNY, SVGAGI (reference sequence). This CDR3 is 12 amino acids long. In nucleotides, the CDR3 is TGTGCCAGCAGTTACTTCAGCAATGAGCAGTTCTTC. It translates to CASSYFSNEQFF.

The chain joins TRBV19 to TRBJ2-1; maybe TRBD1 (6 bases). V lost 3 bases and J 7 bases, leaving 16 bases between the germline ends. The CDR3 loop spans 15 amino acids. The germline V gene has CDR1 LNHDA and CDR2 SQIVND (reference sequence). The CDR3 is CASSIGAGARNEQFF. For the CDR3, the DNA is TGTGCCAGTAGTATCGGGGCAGGGGCTCGGAATGAGCAGTTCTTC.

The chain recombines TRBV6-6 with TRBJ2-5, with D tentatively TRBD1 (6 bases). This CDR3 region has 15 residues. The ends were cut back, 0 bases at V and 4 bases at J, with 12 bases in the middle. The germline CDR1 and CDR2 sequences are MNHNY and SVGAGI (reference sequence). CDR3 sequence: CASSYSNTGRETQYF. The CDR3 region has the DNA TGTGCCAGCAGTTACTCGAATACAGGGAGAGAGACCCAGTACTTC.

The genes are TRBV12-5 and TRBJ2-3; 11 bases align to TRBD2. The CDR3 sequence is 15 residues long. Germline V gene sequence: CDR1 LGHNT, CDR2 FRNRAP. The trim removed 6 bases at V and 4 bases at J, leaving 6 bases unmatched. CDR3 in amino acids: CASGLAGVRADTQYF. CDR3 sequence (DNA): TGTGCTAGTGGACTAGCGGGAGTACGCGCAGATACGCAGTATTTT.

The CDR3: CSARGTGGGNYGYTF. The CDR3 DNA is TGCAGCGCCCGCGGGACAGGGGGCGGTAACTATGGCTACACCTTC. The gene calls are TRBV29-1 and TRBJ1-2; 12 bases agree with TRBD1. The CDR3 runs 15 residues. Trimming removed 7 bases from V and 1 base from J; junction bases left unmatched: 7. Per germline, CDR1 SQVTM and CDR2 ANQGSEA.